This T cell receptor beta chain is from a study of cytomegalovirus exposure and HLA in healthy donors. General study points: For most TCR beta V segments, an earlier analysis put the productive rate at about 87% or about 30% of the time.

Vbeta (60) and Jbeta (13) primers were used in the PCR. Libraries were prepared by immunoSEQ multiplex PCR; TCRdb keeps only in-frame clonotypes and omits some of them. Among over 150,000 clones listed, roughly four fifths were seen once. To note about this clone: Antigen unknown.

CDR1 and CDR2 (germline): SGDLS, YYNGEE. This CDR3 spans 12 amino acids. Trimming cost V 0 bases and J 10 bases, with 9 bases left between them. The sample taken for sequencing was PBMCs. The receptor was derived from a woman in her fifties or sixties in good health and CMV-seropositive. The V call is TRBV9, the J call TRBJ2-3; D uncertain. The CDR3 reads CASSVDGGPQYF. The CDR3 DNA follows: TGTGCCAGCAGCGTAGATGGCGGTCCGCAGTATTTT.